This is a list of T cell receptor beta chains from one sample in a study of Graves' ophthalmopathy and Graves' hyperthyroidism. A single record per CDR3 protein comes from TCRdb applying MiXCR to the multiplex PCR reads. The data hold over a million distinct CDR3 sequences, with less than 45% observed a single time. The specimen was peripheral blood or thyroid tissue (not recorded which). All receptors derive from an adult man with Graves' hyperthyroidism. CDR3s include the opening cysteine and the closing phenylalanine or tryptophan. D genes are given only for firm matches. Some rows have no size entry. The others give once, few or many, or a class for an expanded clone.

j_gene,abundance,d_gene,v_gene,CDR3nt,CDR3aa
TRBJ2-7,-,-,TRBV19,TGTGCCAGCAGTGTAAGCGGACCCTACGAGCAGTACTTC,CASSVSGPYEQYF
TRBJ1-1,many,TRBD1,TRBV5-1,TGCGCCAGCAGCACGGGGGACAGGGGGGCGAACACTGAAGCTTTCTTT,CASSTGDRGANTEAFF
TRBJ2-2,many,TRBD1,TRBV7-9,TGTGCCAGCAGCACGACAGGGGGCAATACCGGGGAGCTGTTTTTT,CASSTTGGNTGELFF
TRBJ2-7,-,TRBD2,TRBV29-1,TGCAGCGCTGGGACTAGCGGGCTCGACTACGAGCAGTACTTC,CSAGTSGLDYEQYF
TRBJ1-1,-,TRBD1,TRBV7-9,TGTGCCAGCAGCCGGGGACAGGGACCTGAAGCTTTCTTT,CASSRGQGPEAFF
TRBJ1-4,many,-,TRBV29-1,TGCAGCGTTCTCTCCGTTACGGCAATGAGGGAAAAACTGTTTTTT,CSVLSVTAMREKLFF
TRBJ2-5,many,-,TRBV19,TGTGCCAGTAGTCTCGGAATAGTTGAGACCCAGTACTTC,CASSLGIVETQYF
TRBJ2-7,few,-,TRBV6-5,TGTGCCAGCAGTTACTCGGGCTTGACTAGGAGTAGGTCCTACGAGCAGTACTTC,CASSYSGLTRSRSYEQYF
TRBJ2-7,-,-,TRBV29-1,TGCAGCCCCCTTCCCGAGCAGTACTTT,CSPLPEQYF
TRBJ1-5,few,-,TRBV6-2/TRBV6-3,TGTGCCAGCAGTTACGTACATCAAAATCAGCCCCAGCATTTT,CASSYVHQNQPQHF
TRBJ2-7,many,TRBD1,TRBV7-2,TGTGCCAGCAGCTTAGCGGTCGCGGGACAGGGTATCTACGAGCAGTACTTC,CASSLAVAGQGIYEQYF
TRBJ2-7,-,TRBD2,TRBV10-2,TGCGCCAGCAGTGCCGGACTAGCGGGGGTTTCCGGCGAGCAGTACTTC,CASSAGLAGVSGEQYF
TRBJ1-3,-,-,TRBV10-3,TGTGCCACCTCGTTGGGGGAAGTGAAAAACACCATATATTTT,CATSLGEVKNTIYF
TRBJ1-2,-,TRBD1,TRBV24-1,TGTGCCACCAGTGATTTGCAAATGGACAGGGGGTTCACCTTC,CATSDLQMDRGFTF
TRBJ1-2,many,-,TRBV7-9,TGTGCCAGCAGCTGGGCCAACCTCTATGGCTACACCTTC,CASSWANLYGYTF
TRBJ1-5,-,TRBD1,TRBV10-2,TGCGCCAGCATCCAGGGGGGGGGCGCGTATCAGCCCCAGCATTTT,CASIQGGGAYQPQHF
TRBJ2-5,-,-,TRBV25-1,TGTGCCAGCAGTGAATCTCCCGCTTTGGAGACCCAGTACTTC,CASSESPALETQYF
TRBJ1-2,-,-,TRBV28,TGTGCCAGCACCCCTCCTGCAGTCTATGGCTACACCTTC,CASTPPAVYGYTF
TRBJ1-1,many,-,TRBV4-1,TGCGCCAGCAGCCAAGAGCCAGGGGTCAGCCGAGGGGACACTGAAGCTTTCTTT,CASSQEPGVSRGDTEAFF
TRBJ2-7,many,-,TRBV10-2,TGCGCCAGCACCCCGGACGGCCTATCCTACGAGCAGTACTTC,CASTPDGLSYEQYF
TRBJ1-1,many,-,TRBV12-3/TRBV12-4,TGTGCCAGCAGTTTTCGCCTTTTGAACACTGAAGCTTTCTTT,CASSFRLLNTEAFF
TRBJ1-6,-,TRBD1,TRBV10-3,TGTGCCATCAGTGTAGGGACAGGGGATTCACCCCTCCACTTT,CAISVGTGDSPLHF
TRBJ1-1,many,TRBD1,TRBV7-2,TGTGCCAGCAGCCTTGACAGGGGTGCTGAAGCTTTCTTT,CASSLDRGAEAFF
TRBJ1-1,-,-,TRBV18,TGTGCCAGCTCACCGAGCTTGGAGAAGGCGCCTGAAGCTTTCTTT,CASSPSLEKAPEAFF
TRBJ1-6,many,-,TRBV12-3/TRBV12-4,TGTGCCAGCAGTTGGGGCTCGCCGAGGGATTCACCCCTCCACTTT,CASSWGSPRDSPLHF
TRBJ1-1,-,-,TRBV30,TGTGCCTGGAGTGACGGGGGGGGAACTGAAGCTTTCTTT,CAWSDGGGTEAFF
TRBJ2-7,many,TRBD1,TRBV14,TGTGCCAGCAGCCACTGGGACAGCTCCTACGAGCAGTACTTC,CASSHWDSSYEQYF
TRBJ2-5,-,TRBD2,TRBV11-2,TGTGCCAGTACTCCGGGACTAGGAATCATAGAGACCCAGTACTTC,CASTPGLGIIETQYF
TRBJ1-5,many,-,TRBV7-9,TGTGCCAGCAATTTAGGGAATCAGCCCCAGCATTTT,CASNLGNQPQHF
TRBJ1-5,few,-,TRBV4-2,TGTGCCAGCCGGAACACTGCAAGCAATCAGCCCCAGCATTTT,CASRNTASNQPQHF
TRBJ1-5,-,-,TRBV20-1,TGCAGTGCTAAGCGGGGGGCACCAACTCGGCCCCAGCATTTT,CSAKRGAPTRPQHF
TRBJ2-7,many,-,TRBV7-9,TGTGCCAGCAGCTCCCTGGACACGGTTTCGATCTACGAGCAGTACTTC,CASSSLDTVSIYEQYF
TRBJ1-4,-,-,TRBV29-1,TGCAGCGTAGACCCCGGGCCGAATGAAAAACTGTTTTTT,CSVDPGPNEKLFF
TRBJ1-1,many,-,TRBV6-5,TGTGCCAGCAGTTACCGAGGGGACGGCACTGAAGCTTTCTTT,CASSYRGDGTEAFF
TRBJ2-2,few,TRBD2,TRBV7-6,TGTGCCAGCACCGGACTAGCGGGAGTGAGGGGCACCGGGGAGCTGTTTTTT,CASTGLAGVRGTGELFF
TRBJ1-5,-,-,TRBV19,TGTGCCAGTAGTTTTCGAAGACAAGAAAGCAATCAGCCCCAGCATTTT,CASSFRRQESNQPQHF
TRBJ2-7,-,-,TRBV20-1,TGCAGTGCTAGAGATGTCGCAGGGATCTACGAGCAGTACTTC,CSARDVAGIYEQYF
TRBJ2-5,-,-,TRBV5-1,TGCGCCAGCAGCTCCAAAAACGGGGAGACCCAGTACTTC,CASSSKNGETQYF
TRBJ2-5,many,-,TRBV9,TGTGCCAGCAGCGTTCGTACGGGGGAGACCCAGTACTTC,CASSVRTGETQYF
TRBJ2-7,-,TRBD1,TRBV18,TGTGCCAGCTCACCTGCAAACAGGGGCACGTACGAGCAGTACTTC,CASSPANRGTYEQYF
TRBJ1-5,many,-,TRBV19,TGTGCCAGTAGTATAGGGGGAGCAGCCGACCACGATCAGCCCCAGCATTTT,CASSIGGAADHDQPQHF
TRBJ1-5,-,-,TRBV7-9,TGTACCAGCAGCTTAGGGTCCAGCCCTAATCAGCCCCAGCATTTT,CTSSLGSSPNQPQHF
TRBJ2-2,-,-,TRBV14,TGTGCCAGCTCACACTACGCCGGGGAGCTGTTTTTT,CASSHYAGELFF
TRBJ1-1,many,-,TRBV7-6,TGTGCCAGCAGCGCCGATGGATTTAACACTGAAGCTTTCTTT,CASSADGFNTEAFF
TRBJ2-5,many,TRBD1,TRBV7-2,TGTGCCAGCAGCCCGGACAGGGGTTACCAAGAGACCCAGTACTTC,CASSPDRGYQETQYF
TRBJ1-1,few,-,TRBV6-2/TRBV6-3,TGTGCCAGCAGTTACCCCCTCGGCAGACTCAACACTGAAGCTTTCTTT,CASSYPLGRLNTEAFF
TRBJ2-5,few,-,TRBV7-8,TGTGCCAGCAGCTTACTGGCTAGGTGCAAGGAGACCCAGTACTTC,CASSLLARCKETQYF